The 23 T cell receptor beta chains reported below all come from one sample, sequenced in a study of T cells in Graves' hyperthyroidism and ophthalmopathy. TCR beta CDR3 regions were amplified from RNA. During a first-round RT-PCR of the TCR CDR3, the HTBI primer set was used. One entry per CDR3 protein results from TCRdb running MiXCR on the multiplex PCR reads. The sample consists of 300,000 to 350,000 distinct CDR3 sequences, 21% of them appearing once. Sequences were obtained from blood. These receptor sequences come from a woman in her forties or fifties with Graves' hyperthyroidism.

The chain has TRBV13 and TRBJ1-1, with TRBD1 identical over 7 bases. V dropped 5 bases and J dropped 5; count of bases not matched to a gene: 14. CDR1 is PRHDT, CDR2 FYEKMQ, per germline (reference sequence). The CDR3 runs 16 residues. The CDR3 nucleotides are TGTGCCAGCAGCAAGTTACAGGGGAGATTTGAAACTGAAGCTTTCTTT. Translation: CASSKLQGRFETEAFF.

The gene calls are TRBV7-9 and TRBJ1-4; no reliable D call. Per germline, CDR1 SEHNR and CDR2 FQNEAQ (reference sequence). Deletions cut 4 bases from V and 8 bases from J, with 17 bases between. This CDR3 comprises 15 residues. The CDR3 here is CASSSLALEREKLFF. In nucleotides, the CDR3 is TGTGCCAGCAGCTCCTTGGCCCTCGAAAGGGAAAAACTGTTTTTT.

At least ten counts were recorded for this clonotype. The gene calls are TRBV12-3 or TRBV12-4 and TRBJ2-4, with 8 bases aligning to TRBD1. The CDR3 contains 17 residues. The V gene end was trimmed by 6 bases and the J gene end by 0 bases; junction bases not matched to a gene: 10. The CDR3 reads CASRRTGLHLAKNIQYF. The CDR3, as DNA: TGTGCCAGCAGACGGACAGGGCTACACTTAGCCAAAAACATTCAGTACTTC.

This clonotype was detected ten times or more. This rearrangement joins TRBV11-2 to TRBJ2-3; possible D gene TRBD2, 5 bases. V dropped 5 bases and J dropped 3 bases, with 12 bases sitting between them. There are 14 residues in the CDR3. Germline V gene lookup returns CDR1 SGHAT and CDR2 FQNNGV. CDR3 coding DNA: TGTGCCAGCAGCAGGACGGCGGGTACAGATACGCAGTATTTT. Translation gives CASSRTAGTDTQYF.

At least ten counts were recorded for this clonotype. The rearrangement uses TRBV5-1 and TRBJ2-1; TRBD2 aligns across 8 bases. Trimming cost V 1 base and J 10 bases; bases outside gene matches: 10. This CDR3 comprises 15 residues. The germline V gene has CDR1 SGHRS and CDR2 YFSETQ. The CDR3 coding sequence is TGCGCCAGCAGCTTGCCCGGGACTAGGGGGAACGAGCAGTTCTTC. This codes for CASSLPGTRGNEQFF. Full variable domain (rest looked up from reference TRBV5-1 and TRBJ2-1): KAGVTQTPRYLIKTRGQQVTLSCSPISGHRSVSWYQQTPGQGLQFLFEYFSETQRNKGNFPGRFSGRQFSNSRSEMNVSTLELGDSALYLCASSLPGTRGNEQFFGPGTRLTVL.

This clonotype was seen ten or more times. V is TRBV11-1 and J is TRBJ2-1; 13 nucleotides align to TRBD2. The V gene's germline CDR1 is SGHAT and CDR2 FQDESV (reference sequence). V was pared by 6 bases and J by 4 bases, with 3 bases of the junction left unmatched. The CDR3 sequence is 15 residues long. The CDR3 coding sequence is TGTGCCAGCAGACCGGGACTAGCGGGGTACAATGAGCAGTTCTTC. Translated: CASRPGLAGYNEQFF.

V gene TRBV2 combines with J gene TRBJ2-3; 8 bases map to TRBD2. This CDR3 region has 13 residues. J lost 3 bases, V lost 6 bases, and 2 bases had no gene match. Germline CDR1 and CDR2: SNHLY and FYNNEI. CDR3 loop: CASSERGTDTQYF. The CDR3 DNA reads TGTGCCAGCAGCGAGCGGGGGACAGATACGCAGTATTTT.

The V and J genes are TRBV29-1 and TRBJ2-7; a possible D gene is TRBD1 (6 bases). Germline V gives CDR1 SQVTM, CDR2 ANQGSEA. The V gene lost 5 bases and the J gene lost 2 bases, with 16 bases spanning the gap. CDR3 length: 14 amino acids. For the CDR3, the DNA is TGCAGCGTTAGCCAGGGGATCGGGCCCTACGAGCAGTACTTC. The encoded protein is CSVSQGIGPYEQYF.

At least ten counts were recorded for this clonotype. The rearrangement uses TRBV30 and TRBJ2-1, with TRBD2 identical over 11 bases. The CDR3 runs to 14 residues. V shed 4 bases and J 4 bases; nucleotides not matched to a gene: 3. Germline CDR1 is GTSNPN and CDR2 is SVGIG (reference sequence). The CDR3 sequence is CAWNRLAGYNEQFF. As DNA, the CDR3 is TGTGCCTGGAATAGACTAGCGGGATACAATGAGCAGTTCTTC.

Ten or more counts support this clonotype. V is TRBV12-3 or TRBV12-4 and J is TRBJ2-7, with TRBD2 matching over 8 bases. J lost 7 bases, V lost 1 base, and 18 bases had no gene match. CDR3 length equals 18 residues. The CDR3 here is CASSLVFNLAGGPGEQYF. As DNA, the CDR3 is TGTGCCAGCAGTTTAGTCTTTAATCTGGCGGGAGGTCCGGGAGAGCAGTACTTC.

This clonotype was seen at least ten times. The chain recombines TRBV29-1 with TRBJ2-3; D ambiguous. The CDR3 runs to 13 residues. Germline lookup yields CDR1 SQVTM and CDR2 ANQGSEA. V was trimmed by 7 bases and J by 1 base, leaving 12 bases between them. This CDR3 is CSASARGTDTQYF. CDR3 DNA: TGCAGCGCCTCCGCTCGGGGCACAGATACGCAGTATTTT.

This sequence joins TRBV7-3 and TRBJ2-4; D might be TRBD1 or TRBD2, each matching 5 bases. CDR1 is SGHTA and CDR2 is FQGTGA in the germline V gene. This CDR3 has 15 amino acids. The V and J ends lost 2 bases and 8 bases respectively, with 16 bases between them. The CDR3 spells CASSLVRGEGDIQYF. CDR3 in DNA: TGTGCCAGCAGCTTAGTTCGGGGCGAAGGAGACATTCAGTACTTC.

This clonotype has ten or more counts. The chain has TRBV28 and TRBJ2-7; TRBD1 aligns across 8 bases. Trimming at V came to 3 bases and at J to 3 bases, leaving 7 bases not matched to a gene. CDR3 length: 15 amino acids. CDR1 is MDHEN, CDR2 SYDVKM, per germline. CDR3 amino acids: CASSLTGQGGYEQYF. CDR3 DNA sequence: TGTGCCAGCAGTTTGACCGGACAGGGCGGCTACGAGCAGTACTTC.

V usage is TRBV20-1 and J usage is TRBJ1-4; D is unclear. The CDR3 contains 16 residues. V was clipped by 0 bases and J by 0 bases, with 11 bases between them. CDR1 and CDR2 from the germline V gene are DFQATT and SNEGSKA (reference sequence). CDR3 amino acids: CSARDLAGPTNEKLFF. The CDR3, as DNA: TGCAGTGCTAGAGACCTGGCAGGACCAACTAATGAAAAACTGTTTTTT.

The chain links TRBV20-1 to TRBJ2-7; no firm D call. V was trimmed by 0 bases and J by 5 bases, leaving 8 bases between them. The CDR3 sequence is 12 residues long. In germline, CDR1 is DFQATT, CDR2 SNEGSKA (reference sequence). DNA of the CDR3: TGCAGTGCTAGAGATAATCTGGACGAGCAGTACTTC. It translates to CSARDNLDEQYF.

This clonotype was detected ten times or more. The chain carries TRBV5-1 and TRBJ2-7; D remains unclear. V gave up 3 bases and J gave up 1 base, with 11 bases separating them. The germline V gene has CDR1 SGHRS and CDR2 YFSETQ. This CDR3 has 14 amino acids. The CDR3 DNA reads as TGCGCCAGCAGCTCCACCACGCCGTCCTACGAGCAGTACTTC. This translates into CASSSTTPSYEQYF.

This clonotype has ten or more counts. The V and J genes are TRBV2 and TRBJ1-6; perhaps TRBD1 as D (6 bases). Trimming shortened V by 0 bases and J by 7 bases, and 10 bases separated the two germline ends. The CDR3 is made up of 15 amino acids. Germline lookup yields CDR1 SNHLY and CDR2 FYNNEI. The CDR3 region is CASSEANRANSPLHF. CDR3 coding DNA: TGTGCCAGCAGTGAAGCGAACAGGGCAAATTCACCCCTCCACTTT.

This clonotype was recorded at least ten times. V usage is TRBV11-2 and J usage is TRBJ1-2, with a tentative D call TRBD1 (5 bases). Germline CDR1 reads SGHAT; CDR2 reads FQNNGV. The CDR3 runs 14 residues. Between the trimmed V and J ends, which lost 1 base and 8 bases, there was a span of 14 bases. The CDR3 region has the DNA TGTGCCAGCAGCTTAGTGTCTGGGGCGGGCGGCTACACCTTC. Translating it yields CASSLVSGAGGYTF.

This clonotype was picked up one time. A much larger clone is a single base away; this may be a read error. The chain joins TRBV14 to TRBJ2-5; TRBD2 matches at 7 bases. Trimming at V came to 0 bases and at J to 9 bases, leaving 4 bases not matched to a gene. Germline V gene sequence: CDR1 SGHDN, CDR2 FVKESK. The CDR3 extends over 13 amino acids. CDR3 amino acids: CASSQDLREAQYF. In DNA, the CDR3 is TGTGCCAGCAGCCAAGATCTACGGGAGGCCCAGTACTTC. Variable domain in full (rest from reference TRBV14 and TRBJ2-5): EAGVTQFPSHSVIEKGQTVTLRCDPISGHDNLYWYRRVMGKEIKFLLHFVKESKQDESGMPNNRFLAERTGGTYSTLKVQPAELEDSGVYFCASSQDLREAQYFGPGTRLLVL.

V gene TRBV7-2 combines with J gene TRBJ1-5; D remains ambiguous. Trimming took 3 bases from V and 1 from J, leaving 7 bases between them. Germline lookup yields CDR1 SGHTA and CDR2 FQGNSA. CDR3 length: 14 residues. The CDR3 DNA sequence: TGTGCCAGCAGCTTCAGTAGAAGCAATCAGCCCCAGCATTTT. It translates to CASSFSRSNQPQHF.

Ten or more counts support this clonotype. V gene TRBV7-8 combines with J gene TRBJ1-5; possibly TRBD1 for D (5 bases). Trimming removed 1 base at V and 3 bases at J, with 7 bases between. Germline lookup yields CDR1 SGHVS and CDR2 FQNEAQ. This CDR3 comprises 14 residues. The CDR3 is CASSLETDNQPQHF. The CDR3, as DNA: TGTGCCAGCAGCTTAGAGACAGACAATCAGCCCCAGCATTTT.

This clonotype showed up many times. The V call is TRBV3-1, the J call TRBJ2-1; 9 positions match TRBD2. Germline V gene data show CDR1 as LGHDT and CDR2 as YNNKEL (reference sequence). The CDR3 runs to 17 residues. Trimming took 0 bases from V and 3 from J; bases not matched to a gene: 6. This CDR3 is CASSQDLAGAGYNEQFF. The CDR3 region has the DNA TGTGCCAGCAGCCAAGATTTAGCGGGAGCAGGCTACAATGAGCAGTTCTTC.

The chain uses TRBV10-3 and TRBJ1-2; D unclear. Trimming took off 4 bases at V and 6 bases at J, with 9 bases between the two ends. Germline V gene data show CDR1 as ENHRY and CDR2 as SYGVKD. CDR3 size: 12 residues. The CDR3 region has the DNA TGTGCCATCAGTGGGACGGATCATGGCTACACCTTC. Translation gives CAISGTDHGYTF.